A single sample gave rise to the 3 T cell receptor beta chains below, sequenced in a study of spatial heterogeneity in lung cancer (dated by TCRdb to about 2019). Receptor amplification or capture employed 5' RACE. The data were produced on a NextSeq 500. The public reads were quality trimmed at Q25 with fastp and then assembled into clones with MiXCR by TCRdb, keeping productive beta chains. Rows merge per CDR3 protein into single entries with the most common DNA and genes. Present in this sample are 25,000 to 35,000 distinct CDR3 sequences, approximately 5.9% of which were seen just once. Around 24% of the sample lies in the top ten. Sample time point, as interpreted from the label and publication: blood at routine non-recurrence follow-up after resection. Here the sequenced sample was PBMCs, taken at follow-up. The origin of the receptors is a female donor with early-stage non-small cell lung cancer.

This clonotype was seen ten or more times. The DNA of the CDR3 is TGTGCCAGCAGCAAAGAAGGGGAGGGCGGTAACTACGAGCAGTACTTC. This translates into CASSKEGEGGNYEQYF. The chain is built from TRBV21-1 and TRBJ2-7; TRBD2 reflects the table's D call only, with no check against the DNA. TRBV21-1 is a pseudogene locus. This CDR3 contains 16 residues.

This clonotype has a count of ten or more. In nucleotides, the CDR3 is TGCAGCGTTGTCCCCGGGACAGGGGTAACAGATACGCAGTATTTT. Translating gives CSVVPGTGVTDTQYF. The chain recombines TRBV29-1 with TRBJ2-3; 10 bases are a match to TRBD1. Looked up from germline, CDR1 is SQVTM and CDR2 is ANQGSEA. The CDR3 contains 15 residues. V lost 4 bases, J lost 3 bases, and 7 bases stayed unmatched.

This clonotype was found many times. The genes are TRBV14 and TRBJ1-6; no clear D gene. The germline V and J ends were trimmed by 0 bases and 7 bases, with 10 bases remaining between them. This CDR3 is 15 amino acids long. In germline, CDR1 is SGHDN, CDR2 FVKESK. The CDR3 nucleotides read TGTGCCAGCAGCCAAGATCTGGGTTTCAATTCACCCCTCCACTTT. The encoded protein is CASSQDLGFNSPLHF.